This T cell receptor (beta chain) originates from a study of monozygotic twins with inflammatory bowel disease. As for this clonotype: Its antigen is not known.

Findings of the study overall: Especially where disease activity was present, IBD patients had fewer clonotypes in common with others than healthy twins did. Distinct T cell subtypes could not be told apart.

There are 12 residues in the CDR3. Germline loops: CDR1 KGHDR, CDR2 SFDVKD. Approximately 3,600 ng of total RNA went into each TCR library. TCRdb reanalyzed the 5' RACE reads, giving one entry per CDR3 protein sequence and no DNA. The record lists approximately 400,000 distinct CDR3 sequences, of which the ten most abundant hold 2.4%. This chain uses TRBV24-1 with TRBJ2-1; TCRdb names TRBD1, which stays unverified in the absence of DNA. The clonotype was recovered from a human donor with ulcerative colitis or Crohn's disease, or a healthy co-twin of an affected twin (not recorded which). Source material: blood. The CDR3 spells CATSEAGTRAFF.